This TCR beta chain was observed in a study of cytomegalovirus exposure and HLA in healthy donors. Study overall: The early release's HLA-typed donors yielded 78 million or so unique TCRs. Most donors, less than 85% of over 300 genotyped, fell in the Caucasian-associated ancestry cluster. Study-level points and caveats: Reports credit the classifier with highly specific, highly sensitive diagnosis of cytomegalovirus status. A later analysis by the authors found several of the most significant clusters apparently linked to common viral pathogens.

CDR3 size: 13 residues. The germline gives CDR1 SGHRS, CDR2 YFSETQ. V shed 7 bases and J 6 bases; nucleotides not matched to a gene: 5. In the PCR, 60 Vbeta and 13 Jbeta primers were used. Using immunoSEQ multiplex PCR, the repertoire was profiled, and TCRdb retains in-frame clones only, with some absent. This sample contains about 120,000 clones. In regard to this clone: The antigen is unknown.

The clonotype originates from a woman in her 40s in good health and CMV-seropositive. This chain links TRBV5-1 with TRBJ1-2, with TRBD1 matching over 11 bases. The sequenced sample consisted of PBMCs. CDR3 sequence: CASRWTGGDGYTF. The DNA for the CDR3 is TGCGCCAGCCGCTGGACAGGGGGCGATGGCTACACCTTC.